The following is a TCR beta chain sequence with its context. The data were obtained in a study of T cell changes during pregnancy in multiple sclerosis. The length of the CDR3 is 13 residues. Trimming pared 4 bases from V and 2 bases from J, leaving 11 bases between. Germline CDR1 reads GTSNPN; CDR2 reads SVGIG (reference sequence). Clones were sequenced by immunoSEQ multiplex PCR, and TCRdb holds only the in-frame ones, with some missing. The sample has tens of thousands of clones, roughly 89% seen once. This TCR derives from a female donor with multiple sclerosis, enrolled in a pregnancy study. V and J are TRBV30 and TRBJ1-1, with TRBD1 as a possible D gene (6 bases). This specimen was peripheral blood, taken in the second trimester of pregnancy. CDR3 bases: TGTGCCTGGATGCGACAGGATAACACTGAAGCTTTCTTT. Translation: CAWMRQDNTEAFF.